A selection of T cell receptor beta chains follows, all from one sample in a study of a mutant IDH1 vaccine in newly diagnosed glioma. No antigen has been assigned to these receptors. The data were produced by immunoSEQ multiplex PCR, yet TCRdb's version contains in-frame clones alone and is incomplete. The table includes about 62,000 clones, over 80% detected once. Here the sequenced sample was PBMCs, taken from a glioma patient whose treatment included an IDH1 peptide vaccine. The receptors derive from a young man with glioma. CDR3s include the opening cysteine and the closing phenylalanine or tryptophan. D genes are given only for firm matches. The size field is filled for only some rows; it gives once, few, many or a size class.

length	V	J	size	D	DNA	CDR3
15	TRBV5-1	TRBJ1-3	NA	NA	TGCGCCAGCAGACTGGGGGTTCAATCTGGAAACACCATATATTTT	CASRLGVQSGNTIYF
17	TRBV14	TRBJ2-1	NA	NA	TGTGCCAGCAGCCCACCGGGACGGGGAGGCAGGGGCAATGAGCAGTTCTTC	CASSPPGRGGRGNEQFF
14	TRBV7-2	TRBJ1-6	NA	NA	TGTGCCAGCATCTCCCGAAGGGGGTCCTCACCCCTCCACTTT	CASISRRGSSPLHF
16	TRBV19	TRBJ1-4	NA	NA	TGTGCCAGTAGTATAGGAAGAGGGGGACTTAATGAAAAACTGTTTTTT	CASSIGRGGLNEKLFF
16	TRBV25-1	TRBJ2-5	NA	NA	TGTGCCAGCAGTGAATATGGCAGGGGTTGGATCGAGACCCAGTACTTC	CASSEYGRGWIETQYF
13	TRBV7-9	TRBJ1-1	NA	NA	TGTGCCAGCAGCTTAGCTCAGAACACTGAAGCTTTCTTT	CASSLAQNTEAFF
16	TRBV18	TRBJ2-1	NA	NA	TGTGCCAGCTCACCACCGCTGGGCGGGCACTACAATGAGCAGTTCTTC	CASSPPLGGHYNEQFF
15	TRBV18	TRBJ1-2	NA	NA	TGTGCCAGCTCACCAACGGGACCCCAGGACTATGGCTACACCTTC	CASSPTGPQDYGYTF
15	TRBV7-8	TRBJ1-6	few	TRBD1	TGTGCCAGCAGCCCGCAAACAGGGGATAATTCACCCCTCCACTTT	CASSPQTGDNSPLHF
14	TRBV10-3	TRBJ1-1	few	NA	TGTGCCATCAGTGAAGTTTTCAGAAACACTGAAGCTTTCTTT	CAISEVFRNTEAFF